The 8 T cell receptor beta chains below all came from one sample that was sequenced in a study of Tregs in tolerant kidney transplant recipients. Clones were read by immunoSEQ multiplex PCR, and TCRdb kept only the in-frame ones, dropping some. Here the sample spans approximately 41,000 clones, around 95% being singletons. These TCRs' antigens remain unknown. The source material was Tregs from blood cultured with allogeneic cells. The receptors come from a human donor in good health.

This clone was seen a single time. The rearrangement uses TRBV7-9 and TRBJ1-1, with 7 bases identical to TRBD1. Germline V lookup: CDR1 SEHNR, CDR2 FQNEAQ (reference sequence). V dropped 3 bases and J dropped 5; count of bases not matched to a gene: 6. The CDR3 loop spans 14 amino acids. DNA of the CDR3: TGTGCCAGCAGCTTGTACAGGGGTCAAACTGAAGCTTTCTTT. It specifies CASSLYRGQTEAFF.

V is TRBV9 and J is TRBJ2-2; 14 bases are a match to TRBD2. CDR3 length equals 18 residues. Looked up from germline, CDR1 is SGDLS and CDR2 is YYNGEE. J lost 3 bases, V lost 3 bases, and 7 bases had no gene match. This CDR3 is CASSGGLAGARYTGELFF. The CDR3 region has the DNA TGTGCCAGCAGCGGGGGACTAGCGGGAGCGCGTTACACCGGGGAGCTGTTTTTT.

This chain's CDR3 is CAWSGQSPIYGYTF. CDR3 sequence (DNA): TGTGCCTGGAGTGGGCAGAGCCCGATCTATGGCTACACCTTC. The V gene is TRBV30, the J gene TRBJ1-2, with unresolved D. This CDR3 comprises 14 residues. Germline values: CDR1 GTSNPN, CDR2 SVGIG (reference sequence). V was cut by 1 base and J by 4 bases, with 13 bases left in between.

The gene calls are TRBV29-1 and TRBJ2-1; 9 nucleotides line up with TRBD2. Germline V lookup: CDR1 SQVTM, CDR2 ANQGSEA. The length of the CDR3 is 13 residues. After removal of 5 bases from V and 7 bases from J, the junction contained 6 bases not matched to a gene. CDR3 in amino acids: CSVKSGRWNEQFF. The CDR3 nucleotides read TGCAGCGTTAAAAGCGGGAGGTGGAATGAGCAGTTCTTC.

The chain uses TRBV5-1 and TRBJ2-5, with 7 nucleotides matching TRBD2. Germline values: CDR1 SGHRS, CDR2 YFSETQ. The CDR3 runs 17 residues. Trimming at V came to 1 base and at J to 2 bases, leaving 11 bases not matched to a gene. The CDR3 sequence: CASSLSGWRERQETQYF. The DNA for the CDR3 is TGCGCCAGCAGCTTGTCCGGCTGGCGGGAGAGGCAAGAGACCCAGTACTTC. The whole variable domain, remainder taken from reference TRBV5-1 and TRBJ2-5, is KAGVTQTPRYLIKTRGQQVTLSCSPISGHRSVSWYQQTPGQGLQFLFEYFSETQRNKGNFPGRFSGRQFSNSRSEMNVSTLELGDSALYLCASSLSGWRERQETQYFGPGTRLLVL.

The rearrangement links TRBV7-9 to TRBJ2-1; the match to TRBD2 covers 9 bases. The V gene's germline CDR1 is SEHNR and CDR2 FQNEAQ (reference sequence). There are 15 residues in the CDR3. The V gene end was trimmed by 3 bases and the J gene end by 7 bases; junction bases not matched to a gene: 7. The CDR3 protein is CASSFGREGLNEQFF. Here the CDR3 DNA reads TGTGCCAGCAGCTTTGGGCGGGAGGGCCTTAATGAGCAGTTCTTC.

V is TRBV19 and J is TRBJ1-2, with D possibly TRBD1 on 5 matching bases. The CDR3 has 12 residues. Trimming took 8 bases from V and 8 from J, leaving 15 bases between them. Germline loops: CDR1 LNHDA, CDR2 SQIVND (reference sequence). The CDR3 DNA is TGTGCCAGTTCCACTGACAGCGGGGGCTACACCTTC. This codes for CASSTDSGGYTF.

The chain uses TRBV2 and TRBJ1-5; the D gene is possibly TRBD1 (6 bases). Germline CDR1 is SNHLY and CDR2 is FYNNEI. The V end was cut by 4 bases, the J end by 0 bases, with 16 bases between. The CDR3 is 17 residues long. In DNA form, the CDR3 reads TGTGCCAGCAGTGTGGGGGGCGGGGCCTATAGCAATCAGCCCCAGCATTTT. Protein: CASSVGGGAYSNQPQHF.